The rows below give T cell receptor beta chains drawn from one sample of a study of cytomegalovirus exposure and HLA in healthy donors. Method: immunoSEQ multiplex PCR; TCRdb's copy keeps in-frame clones and lacks some. In the table there are roughly 170,000 clones, approximately 80% of which are singletons. The sequenced sample was PBMCs. Every receptor here comes from a boy younger than 18 in good health and CMV-seronegative. The CDR3 runs from the conserved cysteine through the conserved F or W. The D gene is left open where the match is weak. A clone size is listed for some rows: how often the clone was seen (once, few, many), or a class if it is expanded.

cdr3_aa: CASSEALVYEQYF; cdr3_nt: TGTGCCAGCAGTGAAGCGCTAGTCTACGAGCAGTACTTC; clone_size: NA; v_call: TRBV2; j_call: TRBJ2-7; d_call: NA
cdr3_aa: CATSSGPSYEQYF; cdr3_nt: TGTGCCACCAGCAGTGGCCCCTCCTACGAGCAGTACTTC; clone_size: NA; v_call: TRBV15; j_call: TRBJ2-7; d_call: NA
cdr3_aa: CASSDWYNRDTEAFF; cdr3_nt: TGTGCCAGCAGTGATTGGTACAACCGGGATACTGAAGCTTTCTTT; clone_size: NA; v_call: TRBV6-1; j_call: TRBJ1-1; d_call: NA
cdr3_aa: CASSHPGTGTYEQYF; cdr3_nt: TGCGCCAGCAGCCACCCCGGGACAGGCACCTACGAGCAGTACTTC; clone_size: NA; v_call: TRBV4-1; j_call: TRBJ2-7; d_call: TRBD1
cdr3_aa: CASSYTSGGDTGELFF; cdr3_nt: TGTGCCAGCAGTTACACTAGCGGGGGGGACACCGGGGAGCTGTTTTTT; clone_size: NA; v_call: TRBV6-5; j_call: TRBJ2-2; d_call: TRBD2
cdr3_aa: CASSFRQGSNQPQHF; cdr3_nt: TGTGCCAGTAGTTTTCGACAGGGTAGCAATCAGCCCCAGCATTTT; clone_size: NA; v_call: TRBV19; j_call: TRBJ1-5; d_call: TRBD1
cdr3_aa: CASSPRQGGAGELFF; cdr3_nt: TGTGCCAGTAGTCCCAGACAGGGAGGCGCCGGGGAGCTGTTTTTT; clone_size: NA; v_call: TRBV19; j_call: TRBJ2-2; d_call: NA
cdr3_aa: CASSVAQGLYGYTF; cdr3_nt: TGTGCCAGCAGCGTAGCCCAGGGCTTGTATGGCTACACCTTC; clone_size: few; v_call: TRBV9; j_call: TRBJ1-2; d_call: NA
cdr3_aa: CASSQGSGDTEAFF; cdr3_nt: TGCGCCAGCAGCCAGGGGTCCGGGGACACTGAAGCTTTCTTT; clone_size: NA; v_call: TRBV4-1; j_call: TRBJ1-1; d_call: NA
cdr3_aa: CASSVDSAGGFDEQFF; cdr3_nt: TGTGCCAGCAGCGTAGACTCGGCAGGGGGCTTTGATGAGCAGTTCTTC; clone_size: NA; v_call: TRBV9; j_call: TRBJ2-1; d_call: TRBD1
cdr3_aa: CASSPMWPGELFF; cdr3_nt: TGCGCCAGCAGCCCGATGTGGCCCGGGGAGCTGTTTTTT; clone_size: NA; v_call: TRBV10-1; j_call: TRBJ2-2; d_call: NA
cdr3_aa: CASSLVYRGTGELFF; cdr3_nt: TGTGCCAGCAGCTTAGTATACAGGGGCACCGGGGAGCTGTTTTTT; clone_size: NA; v_call: TRBV7-8; j_call: TRBJ2-2; d_call: TRBD1
cdr3_aa: CAWGSSFGEQFF; cdr3_nt: TGTGCCTGGGGATCTAGCTTTGGTGAGCAGTTCTTC; clone_size: once; v_call: TRBV30; j_call: TRBJ2-1; d_call: NA
cdr3_aa: CASSSLVGGGSSYEQYF; cdr3_nt: TGTGCCAGCAGCTCCCTGGTTGGTGGAGGAAGCTCCTACGAGCAGTACTTC; clone_size: NA; v_call: TRBV7-8; j_call: TRBJ2-7; d_call: NA
cdr3_aa: CASSSFYTGANTGELFF; cdr3_nt: TGTGCCAGCAGCAGCTTCTATACAGGGGCTAACACCGGGGAGCTGTTTTTT; clone_size: NA; v_call: TRBV7-6; j_call: TRBJ2-2; d_call: TRBD1
cdr3_aa: CAISESGTLLWNTEAFF; cdr3_nt: TGTGCCATCAGTGAGTCTGGGACTCTCTTATGGAACACTGAAGCTTTCTTT; clone_size: NA; v_call: TRBV10-3; j_call: TRBJ1-1; d_call: NA
cdr3_aa: CATSGITGIYSNQPQHF; cdr3_nt: TGTGCCACCAGCGGCATAACAGGGATTTATAGCAATCAGCCCCAGCATTTT; clone_size: NA; v_call: TRBV15; j_call: TRBJ1-5; d_call: NA
cdr3_aa: CAISESSQGGNSPLHF; cdr3_nt: TGTGCCATCAGTGAGTCGTCACAGGGGGGAAATTCACCCCTCCACTTT; clone_size: NA; v_call: TRBV10-3; j_call: TRBJ1-6; d_call: TRBD1
cdr3_aa: CAWSDPGLAVATGELFF; cdr3_nt: TGTGCCTGGAGTGATCCGGGACTAGCCGTGGCCACCGGGGAGCTGTTTTTT; clone_size: once; v_call: TRBV30; j_call: TRBJ2-2; d_call: TRBD2
cdr3_aa: CASSPYPGTGNTIYF; cdr3_nt: TGTGCCAGTAGTCCCTACCCCGGGACAGGAAACACCATATATTTT; clone_size: NA; v_call: TRBV19; j_call: TRBJ1-3; d_call: NA
cdr3_aa: CASSSTGDRGYGYTF; cdr3_nt: TGTGCCAGCAGCTCCACGGGTGACAGGGGTTATGGCTACACCTTC; clone_size: few; v_call: TRBV11-2; j_call: TRBJ1-2; d_call: TRBD1
cdr3_aa: CASSFTGGGANYGYTF; cdr3_nt: TGTGCCAGCAGCTTCACAGGGGGCGGGGCCAACTATGGCTACACCTTC; clone_size: NA; v_call: TRBV5-5; j_call: TRBJ1-2; d_call: TRBD1
cdr3_aa: CAWSVRLAGIYEQYF; cdr3_nt: TGTGCCTGGAGTGTACGACTAGCGGGGATCTACGAGCAGTACTTC; clone_size: NA; v_call: TRBV30; j_call: TRBJ2-7; d_call: TRBD2
cdr3_aa: CATSRVGTGRGPYNEQFF; cdr3_nt: TGTGCCACCAGCAGAGTTGGGACAGGTCGCGGGCCCTACAATGAGCAGTTCTTC; clone_size: NA; v_call: TRBV15; j_call: TRBJ2-1; d_call: TRBD1
cdr3_aa: CSGRDRDSYEQYF; cdr3_nt: TGCAGTGGAAGGGACAGGGACTCCTACGAGCAGTACTTC; clone_size: NA; v_call: TRBV29-1; j_call: TRBJ2-7; d_call: TRBD1
cdr3_aa: CASSLSRTAVEAFF; cdr3_nt: TGTGCCAGCAGCCTATCCCGGACAGCAGTTGAAGCTTTCTTT; clone_size: once; v_call: TRBV7-9; j_call: TRBJ1-1; d_call: NA
cdr3_aa: CASSDGTVSSYEQYF; cdr3_nt: TGTGCCAGCAGCGATGGGACAGTGAGCTCCTACGAGCAGTACTTC; clone_size: NA; v_call: TRBV7-3; j_call: TRBJ2-7; d_call: TRBD1
cdr3_aa: CAISPGGGGEAFF; cdr3_nt: TGCGCCATTTCCCCGGGGGGCGGCGGTGAAGCTTTCTTT; clone_size: NA; v_call: TRBV10-1; j_call: TRBJ1-1; d_call: NA
cdr3_aa: CASSRWTGRVSGTEAFF; cdr3_nt: TGTGCCAGCAGCCGATGGACAGGGAGGGTGAGTGGCACTGAAGCTTTCTTT; clone_size: NA; v_call: TRBV14; j_call: TRBJ1-1; d_call: TRBD1
cdr3_aa: CASNRQGEAFF; cdr3_nt: TGTGCCAGCAACCGACAGGGGGAAGCTTTCTTT; clone_size: NA; v_call: TRBV6-5; j_call: TRBJ1-1; d_call: TRBD1
cdr3_aa: CASSFARGSYNEQFF; cdr3_nt: TGTGCCAGCAGCTTCGCCAGGGGCTCCTACAATGAGCAGTTCTTC; clone_size: NA; v_call: TRBV7-6; j_call: TRBJ2-1; d_call: NA
cdr3_aa: CASGVKRSSYEQYF; cdr3_nt: TGTGCCAGCGGAGTCAAAAGGAGCTCCTACGAGCAGTACTTC; clone_size: NA; v_call: TRBV5-6; j_call: TRBJ2-7; d_call: NA
cdr3_aa: CASSLVTGGGDEQFF; cdr3_nt: TGTGCCAGCAGCTTAGTGACGGGCGGGGGCGATGAGCAGTTCTTC; clone_size: NA; v_call: TRBV7-9; j_call: TRBJ2-1; d_call: NA
cdr3_aa: CASSLPFTGSWSGNTIYF; cdr3_nt: TGTGCCAGCAGCCTTCCTTTCACAGGGAGTTGGTCTGGAAACACCATATATTTT; clone_size: few; v_call: TRBV14; j_call: TRBJ1-3; d_call: NA
cdr3_aa: CASSQGPSLQGPSNYGYTF; cdr3_nt: TGTGCCAGCAGCCAAGGTCCCTCCTTACAGGGACCCTCAAACTATGGCTACACCTTC; clone_size: NA; v_call: TRBV14; j_call: TRBJ1-2; d_call: NA
cdr3_aa: CAWSGQGEAYNSPLHF; cdr3_nt: TGTGCCTGGAGTGGACAGGGGGAAGCTTATAATTCACCCCTCCACTTT; clone_size: NA; v_call: TRBV30; j_call: TRBJ1-6; d_call: TRBD1
cdr3_aa: CASSRALGRTNEKLFF; cdr3_nt: TGTGCCAGCTCACGCGCCCTTGGGAGAACTAATGAAAAACTGTTTTTT; clone_size: NA; v_call: TRBV18; j_call: TRBJ1-4; d_call: NA
cdr3_aa: CASFITDRDYGYTF; cdr3_nt: TGTGCCAGCTTTATTACGGACAGGGACTATGGCTACACCTTC; clone_size: NA; v_call: TRBV2; j_call: TRBJ1-2; d_call: TRBD1
cdr3_aa: CAWSPPRGEKSEAFF; cdr3_nt: TGTGCCTGGAGTCCTCCCCGGGGGGAAAAGAGTGAAGCTTTCTTT; clone_size: NA; v_call: TRBV30; j_call: TRBJ1-1; d_call: NA
cdr3_aa: CASSTGTSYGYTF; cdr3_nt: TGTGCCAGTAGCACCGGGACTTCCTATGGCTACACCTTC; clone_size: NA; v_call: TRBV19; j_call: TRBJ1-2; d_call: NA
cdr3_aa: CASSQGEPGGEKLFF; cdr3_nt: TGTGCCAGCAGCCAAGGAGAACCCGGCGGCGAAAAACTGTTTTTT; clone_size: NA; v_call: TRBV4-2; j_call: TRBJ1-4; d_call: NA
cdr3_aa: CASSQQGSGNTIYF; cdr3_nt: TGTGCCAGCAGCCAACAGGGGTCTGGAAACACCATATATTTT; clone_size: few; v_call: TRBV25-1; j_call: TRBJ1-3; d_call: TRBD1
cdr3_aa: CASSEKASGTDIQYF; cdr3_nt: TGTGCCAGCAGTGAAAAGGCTAGCGGGACCGACATTCAGTACTTC; clone_size: medium-sized; v_call: TRBV6-4; j_call: TRBJ2-4; d_call: TRBD2
cdr3_aa: CASSFGETQYF; cdr3_nt: TGTGCCAGCAGCTTTGGAGAAACCCAGTACTTC; clone_size: few; v_call: TRBV5-6; j_call: TRBJ2-5; d_call: NA
cdr3_aa: CASSYWTGGINEQFF; cdr3_nt: TGTGCCAGCAGTTACTGGACAGGGGGCATCAATGAGCAGTTCTTC; clone_size: NA; v_call: TRBV6-5; j_call: TRBJ2-1; d_call: TRBD1
cdr3_aa: CASSQGHGVNTGELFF; cdr3_nt: TGCGCCAGCAGCCAGGGACACGGCGTGAACACCGGGGAGCTGTTTTTT; clone_size: NA; v_call: TRBV4-1; j_call: TRBJ2-2; d_call: NA
cdr3_aa: CASSEIRNTEAFF; cdr3_nt: TGTGCCAGCAGTGAAATCAGGAACACTGAAGCTTTCTTT; clone_size: NA; v_call: TRBV25-1; j_call: TRBJ1-1; d_call: NA
cdr3_aa: CASSAQGTEAFF; cdr3_nt: TGTGCCAGCAGCGCACAGGGAACTGAAGCTTTCTTT; clone_size: NA; v_call: TRBV7-2; j_call: TRBJ1-1; d_call: NA
cdr3_aa: CASSQDPPGTLTYNEQFF; cdr3_nt: TGTGCCAGCAGCCAAGATCCCCCCGGGACTCTAACCTACAATGAGCAGTTCTTC; clone_size: NA; v_call: TRBV4-2; j_call: TRBJ2-1; d_call: NA
cdr3_aa: CASSYSAGSNEQFF; cdr3_nt: TGTGCCAGCAGTTACTCGGCGGGGAGCAATGAGCAGTTCTTC; clone_size: NA; v_call: TRBV6-5; j_call: TRBJ2-1; d_call: NA
cdr3_aa: CAISPGRARGEQYF; cdr3_nt: TGTGCCATCAGCCCCGGGCGAGCACGGGGCGAGCAGTACTTC; clone_size: NA; v_call: TRBV10-3; j_call: TRBJ2-7; d_call: NA
cdr3_aa: CASSIALAVNTGELFF; cdr3_nt: TGTGCCAGTAGTATAGCGCTAGCGGTAAACACCGGGGAGCTGTTTTTT; clone_size: once; v_call: TRBV19; j_call: TRBJ2-2; d_call: TRBD2
cdr3_aa: CAWKYRGYTEAFF; cdr3_nt: TGTGCCTGGAAGTACAGGGGGTATACTGAAGCTTTCTTT; clone_size: NA; v_call: TRBV30; j_call: TRBJ1-1; d_call: TRBD1
cdr3_aa: CSALDSPTGELFF; cdr3_nt: TGCAGCGCTTTGGACAGCCCCACCGGGGAGCTGTTTTTT; clone_size: once; v_call: TRBV29-1; j_call: TRBJ2-2; d_call: NA
cdr3_aa: CASSLWRGQGSRETQYF; cdr3_nt: TGTGCCAGCAGTTTATGGAGAGGACAGGGTTCTAGGGAGACCCAGTACTTC; clone_size: NA; v_call: TRBV28; j_call: TRBJ2-5; d_call: TRBD1
cdr3_aa: CASSVGSGEETQYF; cdr3_nt: TGTGCCAGCAGCGTAGGGTCAGGGGAAGAGACCCAGTACTTC; clone_size: few; v_call: TRBV9; j_call: TRBJ2-5; d_call: NA
cdr3_aa: CSSSPPSRGEQFF; cdr3_nt: TGTTCCAGCAGCCCACCTAGTCGTGGAGAGCAGTTCTTC; clone_size: NA; v_call: TRBV7-9; j_call: TRBJ2-1; d_call: NA
cdr3_aa: CASSEAGQVNEKLFF; cdr3_nt: TGTGCCAGCAGTGAAGCGGGACAGGTTAATGAAAAACTGTTTTTT; clone_size: NA; v_call: TRBV2; j_call: TRBJ1-4; d_call: TRBD1
cdr3_aa: CASTSGQGREKLFF; cdr3_nt: TGTGCCAGTACCTCGGGACAGGGACGTGAAAAACTGTTTTTT; clone_size: NA; v_call: TRBV19; j_call: TRBJ1-4; d_call: TRBD1
cdr3_aa: CASSLEVRLAVNTDTQYF; cdr3_nt: TGTGCCAGCAGCTTAGAAGTAAGACTAGCGGTTAACACAGATACGCAGTATTTT; clone_size: NA; v_call: TRBV7-8; j_call: TRBJ2-3; d_call: TRBD2